This T cell receptor (beta chain) stems from a study of PD-L1 blockade in urothelial cancer. Turning to the study itself: Peripheral blood specimens exhibited a median yield of around 150,000 T cells.

Comment on this clone: As yet, its antigen is unknown.

Clones were sequenced by immunoSEQ multiplex PCR, and TCRdb holds only the in-frame ones, with some missing. This sample yields 15,000 to 20,000 clones, of which 75% to 90% are seen a single time; over 9.5% belongs to the top ten. CDR1 SGHNT and CDR2 YYREEE come from the germline V gene (reference sequence). The ends were cut back, 0 bases at V and 4 bases at J, with 14 bases in the middle. The CDR3 runs to 17 residues. Indicated time point: pretreatment peripheral blood. Urothelial carcinoma affected the patients, and it was locally advanced or metastatic. Study-wide findings and caveats: Improved survival was predicted by pretreatment blood TCR clonality below the median.

V usage is TRBV5-4 and J usage is TRBJ1-6; D perhaps matches TRBD1 (5 bases). Material: PBMCs, obtained around atezolizumab (anti-PD-L1) treatment. The receptor comes from a man aged 65-85 years with urothelial cancer. The CDR3 sequence is CASSLASVRGYNSPLHF. The DNA of the CDR3 is TGTGCCAGCAGCTTGGCCTCCGTAAGGGGATATAATTCACCCCTCCACTTT.